These 32 T cell receptor beta chains came from one sample sequenced in a study of cytomegalovirus exposure and HLA in healthy donors. PCR employed 60 Vbeta and 13 Jbeta primers. Sequencing used immunoSEQ multiplex PCR; TCRdb keeps in-frame clones, though not all of them. The repertoire holds some 150,000 clones, with roughly 75% as singletons. The sample taken for sequencing was PBMCs. The receptor source for this set is a man aged 25 to 40 in good health and CMV-seronegative.

V gene TRBV27 combines with J gene TRBJ1-4; D remains unclear. Germline V gene sequence: CDR1 MNHEY, CDR2 SMNVEV (reference sequence). This CDR3 contains 15 residues. With 5 bases removed from V and 1 base from J, the gap between germline ends came to 11 bases. Written as DNA, the CDR3 is TGTGCCAGCAGTCCCCGACGGGGAACTAATGAAAAACTGTTTTTT. Translated: CASSPRRGTNEKLFF. The full variable domain, in which reference TRBV27 and TRBJ1-4 provide the parts outside the CDR3, is EAQVTQNPRYLITVTGKKLTVTCSQNMNHEYMSWYRQDPGLGLRQIYYSMNVEVTDKGDVPEGYKVSRKEKRNFPLILESPSPNQTSLYFCASSPRRGTNEKLFFGSGTQLSVL.

The chain links TRBV30 to TRBJ1-2; D uncertain. There are 14 residues in the CDR3. CDR1 and CDR2 from the germline V gene are GTSNPN and SVGIG (reference sequence). The V and J ends lost 4 bases and 7 bases respectively, with 19 bases between them. The CDR3 spells CAWIPGGFGCGYTF. CDR3 coding DNA: TGTGCCTGGATTCCGGGCGGGTTCGGCTGTGGCTACACCTTC.

The chain uses TRBV5-1 and TRBJ1-4, with D unclear. CDR3 length: 14 residues. The germline V gene has CDR1 SGHRS and CDR2 YFSETQ. V was shortened by 3 bases and J by 3 bases, with 9 bases between the two germline ends. This chain's CDR3 is CASSWTEANEKLFF. For the CDR3, the DNA is TGCGCCAGCAGCTGGACTGAAGCTAATGAAAAACTGTTTTTT.

The V and J genes are TRBV5-1 and TRBJ1-1, with D possibly being TRBD1 (6 bases). The germline gives CDR1 SGHRS, CDR2 YFSETQ. Trimming stripped 3 bases from V and 7 bases from J, with 31 bases between. The CDR3 runs 19 residues. CDR3: CASSWDRLRERGSVSEAFF. In DNA form, the CDR3 reads TGCGCCAGCAGCTGGGACCGCCTCAGGGAAAGGGGGTCGGTCAGTGAAGCTTTCTTT.

This clone was counted between two and nine times. The J gene is TRBJ1-1, the V gene TRBV6-1; D not certain. The CDR3 sequence is 15 residues long. With 4 bases removed from V and 1 base from J, the gap between germline ends came to 13 bases. Looked up from germline, CDR1 is MNHNS and CDR2 is SASEGT. As DNA, the CDR3 is TGTGCCAGCAGTGCCGTTCAGGATTGGAACACTGAAGCTTTCTTT. This gives the protein CASSAVQDWNTEAFF.

This rearrangement joins TRBV19 to TRBJ1-6; D ambiguous. CDR1 and CDR2 (germline): LNHDA, SQIVND (reference sequence). The V end lost 7 bases, the J end lost 7 bases, and 17 bases lay between the germline ends. The CDR3 runs 15 residues. CDR3 bases: TGTGCCAGTACTCGGGAGACGGTAATGAATTCACCCCTCCACTTT. This codes for CASTRETVMNSPLHF.

This clone was detected only once. The chain carries TRBV7-2 and TRBJ2-5; weak D call: TRBD2 (5 bases). This CDR3 comprises 15 residues. With 0 bases removed from V and 5 bases from J, the gap between germline ends came to 13 bases. CDR1 and CDR2 (germline): SGHTA, FQGNSA. This CDR3 is CASSLASPAEETQYF. As DNA, the CDR3 is TGTGCCAGCAGCTTAGCCTCCCCAGCGGAGGAGACCCAGTACTTC.

As to this clone: This sample also contains other DNA sequences that code for the same CDR3. V is TRBV4-1 and J is TRBJ1-6; tentatively, D is TRBD1 (6 bases). V was clipped by 7 bases and J by 10 bases, with 20 bases between them. CDR3 length: 15 amino acids. The germline gives CDR1 MGHRA, CDR2 YSYEKL. The CDR3 region is CASTSPGGRRSPLHF. The DNA of the CDR3 is TGCGCCAGCACCTCCCCCGGGGGGCGCAGATCACCCCTCCACTTT.

This clone was counted only a few times. V and J are TRBV4-1 and TRBJ2-7; D unclear. The germline gives CDR1 MGHRA, CDR2 YSYEKL. V was shortened by 4 bases and J by 6 bases, with 19 bases between the two germline ends. The CDR3 length is 15 residues. The CDR3 DNA reads TGCGCCAGCAGCCCCCTCACTGGCGGCCCCGGCGAGCAGTACTTC. Its translation: CASSPLTGGPGEQYF.

V gene TRBV19 combines with J gene TRBJ1-1; D perhaps matches TRBD1 (5 bases). CDR3 length equals 16 residues. V lost 3 bases, J lost 2 bases, and 16 bases lay in between. Germline CDR1 and CDR2: LNHDA and SQIVND (reference sequence). CDR3 sequence reads: CASSIFPGGRNTEAFF. CDR3 DNA: TGTGCCAGTAGTATTTTTCCGGGGGGACGAAACACTGAAGCTTTCTTT.

J is TRBJ1-1 and V is TRBV19; D gene ambiguous. CDR1 and CDR2 (germline): LNHDA, SQIVND (reference sequence). This CDR3 contains 17 residues. V lost 0 bases to trimming and J lost 0 bases, with 14 bases between them. The CDR3: CASSIDAVSRMNTEAFF. For the CDR3, the DNA is TGTGCCAGTAGTATAGACGCGGTTTCAAGAATGAACACTGAAGCTTTCTTT.

This chain uses TRBV30 with TRBJ2-7; a weak D match, TRBD2 (5 bases). Trimming pared 0 bases from V and 8 bases from J, leaving 14 bases between. CDR1 GTSNPN and CDR2 SVGIG come from the germline V gene (reference sequence). This CDR3 region has 13 residues. CDR3 DNA: TGTGCCTGGAGTGTAACGGGGTCCGGCAAGCAGTACTTC. It codes for CAWSVTGSGKQYF.

This chain links TRBV28 with TRBJ2-2, with a weak D call TRBD2 (6 bases). The CDR3 is made up of 12 amino acids. Trimming removed 11 bases at V and 6 bases at J, with 13 bases between. In germline, CDR1 is MDHEN, CDR2 SYDVKM. CDR3 in amino acids: CASGGAAGELFF. CDR3 bases: TGTGCCTCCGGGGGAGCGGCCGGGGAGCTGTTTTTT. Supplemented by reference TRBV28 and TRBJ2-2, the full variable domain reads DVKVTQSSRYLVKRTGEKVFLECVQDMDHENMFWYRQDPGLGLRLIYFSYDVKMKEKGDIPEGYSVSREKKERFSLILESASTNQTSMYLCASGGAAGELFFGEGSRLTVL.

CDR3 in amino acids: CATSRVGQGVRETQYF. The CDR3 nucleotides read TGTGCCACCAGCAGAGTCGGACAGGGGGTTCGAGAGACCCAGTACTTC. The rearrangement links TRBV15 to TRBJ2-5, with 10 bases identical to TRBD1. The CDR3 is 16 amino acids. The germline V gene has CDR1 LNHNV and CDR2 YYDKDF (reference sequence). V shed 1 base and J 4 bases; nucleotides not matched to a gene: 6.

The chain combines TRBV10-2 with TRBJ2-5, with a possible D match to TRBD2 (6 bases). This CDR3 has 14 amino acids. The V end was cut by 10 bases, the J end by 4 bases, with 19 bases between. CDR1 and CDR2 (germline): WSHSY, SAAADI. This CDR3 reads CATRDLVGVETQYF. The CDR3 region has the DNA TGCGCCACCAGGGACTTGGTTGGTGTAGAGACCCAGTACTTC.

The rearrangement joins TRBV10-3 to TRBJ1-1; 7 bases fit TRBD1. Germline V gene sequence: CDR1 ENHRY, CDR2 SYGVKD. The J segment lost 0 bases and the V segment lost 6 bases, leaving 4 bases of the junction unmatched. There are 14 residues in the CDR3. The CDR3 sequence is CAISQGGVNTEAFF. DNA of the CDR3: TGTGCCATCAGCCAGGGGGGCGTGAACACTGAAGCTTTCTTT.

The chain carries TRBV6-4 and TRBJ2-5; D remains ambiguous. This CDR3 region has 13 residues. Trimming pared 3 bases from V and 7 bases from J, leaving 12 bases between. Germline V gives CDR1 MRHNA, CDR2 SNTAGT. This CDR3 is CASSEVPGRTQYF. In DNA form, the CDR3 reads TGTGCCAGCAGTGAAGTTCCCGGTCGGACCCAGTACTTC.

This chain connects TRBV5-1 to TRBJ2-7; a weak D match, TRBD2 (5 bases). The V end was cut by 3 bases, the J end by 3 bases, with 7 bases between. The CDR3 has 12 residues. Germline CDR1 and CDR2: SGHRS and YFSETQ. This CDR3 reads CASSYEGYEQYF. The CDR3 bases are TGCGCCAGCAGCTACGAGGGCTACGAGCAGTACTTC.

This clone was seen just once. The CDR3 nucleotides read TGTGCCAGTAGGTTTCAGGGGAGAGAAGCTAACTATGGCTACACCTTC. The encoded protein is CASRFQGREANYGYTF. V usage is TRBV19 and J usage is TRBJ1-2; weak D call: TRBD1 (6 bases). V lost 6 bases to trimming and J lost 0 bases, with 17 bases between them. The CDR3 contains 16 residues. Germline CDR1 is LNHDA and CDR2 is SQIVND (reference sequence).

A few counts support this clone. The chain carries TRBV28 and TRBJ1-5; TRBD1 agrees at 9 bases. CDR1 and CDR2 from the germline V gene are MDHEN and SYDVKM. After removal of 5 bases from V and 7 bases from J, the junction contained 6 bases not matched to a gene. The CDR3 length is 14 residues. In nucleotides, the CDR3 is TGTGCCAGCAGTCCTGGACAGGGGATGCAGCCCCAGCATTTT. It specifies CASSPGQGMQPQHF. The full variable domain, completed using reference TRBV28 and TRBJ1-5, is DVKVTQSSRYLVKRTGEKVFLECVQDMDHENMFWYRQDPGLGLRLIYFSYDVKMKEKGDIPEGYSVSREKKERFSLILESASTNQTSMYLCASSPGQGMQPQHFGDGTRLSIL.

This rearrangement joins TRBV19 to TRBJ1-3; D may be TRBD1 (5 bases). The germline gives CDR1 LNHDA, CDR2 SQIVND (reference sequence). The CDR3 totals 12 residues. V was cut by 11 bases and J by 0 bases, with 8 bases left in between. The CDR3 loop reads CASGGSGNTIYF. The CDR3 DNA reads as TGTGCCTCGGGGGGCTCTGGAAACACCATATATTTT.

The rearrangement joins TRBV5-1 to TRBJ2-3; a possible D gene is TRBD2 (6 bases). Trimming pared 4 bases from V and 1 base from J, leaving 19 bases between. Germline V CDR1 and CDR2: SGHRS, YFSETQ. CDR3 length equals 17 residues. CDR3 in amino acids: CASSLALRGDRTDTQYF. CDR3 coding DNA: TGCGCCAGCAGCCTAGCCCTGCGGGGAGATCGCACAGATACGCAGTATTTT.

The V and J genes are TRBV4-1 and TRBJ1-1; a possible D gene is TRBD1 (6 bases). This CDR3 contains 14 residues. Between the trimmed V and J ends, which lost 2 bases and 7 bases, there was a span of 14 bases. The germline V gene has CDR1 MGHRA and CDR2 YSYEKL. CDR3 sequence: CASSQLGTYSEAFF. DNA of the CDR3: TGCGCCAGCAGCCAATTGGGGACATACAGTGAAGCTTTCTTT.

V gene TRBV13 combines with J gene TRBJ2-1, with 7 nucleotides matching TRBD1. Trimming removed 3 bases from V and 4 bases from J; junction bases left unmatched: 6. The CDR3 consists of 15 residues. In germline, CDR1 is PRHDT, CDR2 FYEKMQ (reference sequence). The CDR3 protein is CASSFERGQYNEQFF. CDR3 nucleotide sequence: TGTGCCAGCAGCTTCGAGAGGGGGCAGTACAATGAGCAGTTCTTC.

J is TRBJ2-5 and V is TRBV28; 13 positions agree with TRBD2. The CDR3 contains 17 residues. The germline CDR1 and CDR2 sequences are MDHEN and SYDVKM. Unmatched junction bases numbered 13, after V lost 2 bases and J lost 10 bases. Here the CDR3 reads CASSLRFPGLAGEGQYF. CDR3 sequence (DNA): TGTGCCAGCAGTTTACGTTTCCCCGGACTAGCGGGAGAAGGCCAGTACTTC. The whole variable domain, remainder taken from reference TRBV28 and TRBJ2-5, is DVKVTQSSRYLVKRTGEKVFLECVQDMDHENMFWYRQDPGLGLRLIYFSYDVKMKEKGDIPEGYSVSREKKERFSLILESASTNQTSMYLCASSLRFPGLAGEGQYFGPGTRLLVL.

This rearrangement joins TRBV30 to TRBJ2-1, with 14 bases that match TRBD2. The germline V gene has CDR1 GTSNPN and CDR2 SVGIG (reference sequence). The CDR3 consists of 14 residues. The junction had 2 bases not matched to a gene; V was cut back by 3 bases and J by 7 bases. The DNA for the CDR3 is TGTGCCTGGAGGGGACTAGCGGGAGTGAATGAGCAGTTCTTC. This sequence encodes CAWRGLAGVNEQFF. Drawing the rest from reference TRBV30 and TRBJ2-1, the complete variable domain is SQTIHQWPATLVQPVGSPLSLECTVEGTSNPNLYWYRQAAGRGLQLLFYSVGIGQISSEVPQNLSASRPQDRQFILSSKKLLLSDSGFYLCAWRGLAGVNEQFFGPGTRLTVL.

The chain couples TRBV4-1 to TRBJ2-5; 14 bases are a match to TRBD2. With V trimmed by 1 base and J by 2 bases, 0 bases remained unmatched. This CDR3 is built from 16 residues. Germline lookup yields CDR1 MGHRA and CDR2 YSYEKL. The DNA of the CDR3 is TGCGCCAGCAGCCAAGGACTAGCGGGGGGGCAAGAGACCCAGTACTTC. Amino acids: CASSQGLAGGQETQYF.

The rearrangement joins TRBV6-1 to TRBJ2-5, with 9 bases lining up with TRBD1. Germline CDR1 is MNHNS and CDR2 is SASEGT. V lost 5 bases and J lost 2; bases outside the gene matches: 6. This CDR3 contains 15 residues. DNA for the CDR3: TGTGCCAGCAGTACCGGACAGGGGAGGCAAGAGACCCAGTACTTC. Translation gives CASSTGQGRQETQYF.

This clone was counted only a few times. The J gene is TRBJ2-7, the V gene TRBV4-1, with TRBD1 identical over 10 bases. The CDR3 contains 16 residues. Germline values: CDR1 MGHRA, CDR2 YSYEKL. J lost 5 bases, V lost 3 bases, and 10 bases had no gene match. Written as DNA, the CDR3 is TGCGCCAGCAGCCAGCTTACCGGGACAGGGGCCCACGAGCAGTACTTC. It yields the protein CASSQLTGTGAHEQYF.

The genes are TRBV11-2 and TRBJ1-1; D is possibly TRBD1 (5 bases). Germline loops: CDR1 SGHAT, CDR2 FQNNGV. The length of the CDR3 is 14 residues. The V end was cut by 3 bases, the J end by 4 bases, with 12 bases between. In DNA form, the CDR3 reads TGTGCCAGCAGCTTCACAGGTTGGGCCACTGAAGCTTTCTTT. It codes for CASSFTGWATEAFF. Combining the CDR3 with reference TRBV11-2 and TRBJ1-1 gives the whole variable domain EAGVAQSPRYKIIEKRQSVAFWCNPISGHATLYWYQQILGQGPKLLIQFQNNGVVDDSQLPKDRFSAERLKGVDSTLKIQPAKLEDSAVYLCASSFTGWATEAFFGQGTRLTVV.

V usage is TRBV6-6 and J usage is TRBJ1-5, with TRBD1 matching 7 bases. Germline V gene lookup returns CDR1 MNHNY and CDR2 SVGAGI (reference sequence). V trimming: 4 bases; J trimming: 4 bases; junction bases outside the gene matches: 4. The CDR3 totals 14 residues. The CDR3 protein is CASSSTGWNQPQHF. The CDR3 region has the DNA TGTGCCAGCAGTTCGACAGGGTGGAATCAGCCCCAGCATTTT.

This chain joins TRBV7-2 and TRBJ1-6; 10 bases map to TRBD1. CDR1 and CDR2 (germline): SGHTA, FQGNSA. The J segment lost 7 bases and the V segment lost 3 bases, leaving 6 bases of the junction unmatched. This CDR3 comprises 16 residues. As DNA, the CDR3 is TGTGCCAGCAGCTTGGCCGGGACAGGGGACAATTCACCCCTCCACTTT. Its translation is CASSLAGTGDNSPLHF.